This entry lists 4 T cell receptor beta chains sequenced from one sample in a study of blood T cell repertoires in COVID-19. TCRdb keeps only in-frame clones here, not all; method: immunoSEQ multiplex PCR. The table has around 310,000 clones, 85% to 90% seen once. Sequenced: PBMCs or T cells enriched from blood (not recorded which). All receptors derive from a woman in her thirties who had recovered from COVID-19.

This chain links TRBV5-1 with TRBJ1-4; 7 bases are a match to TRBD1. Germline loops: CDR1 SGHRS, CDR2 YFSETQ. CDR3 length: 14 amino acids. The V segment lost 1 base and the J segment 7 bases; nucleotides outside the gene matches: 4. CDR3 nucleotides: TGCGCCAGCAGCTTGACAGGGGATACTGAAAAACTGTTTTTT. Its translation: CASSLTGDTEKLFF. The complete variable domain, with remaining parts taken from reference TRBV5-1 and TRBJ1-4, reads KAGVTQTPRYLIKTRGQQVTLSCSPISGHRSVSWYQQTPGQGLQFLFEYFSETQRNKGNFPGRFSGRQFSNSRSEMNVSTLELGDSALYLCASSLTGDTEKLFFGSGTQLSVL.

The chain combines TRBV28 with TRBJ1-4; possibly TRBD1 for D (6 bases). Germline values: CDR1 MDHEN, CDR2 SYDVKM. The V end was cut by 5 bases, the J end by 0 bases, with 13 bases between. The CDR3 covers 16 residues. The CDR3 nucleotides are TGTGCCAGCAGTCGAGGGGGACCCTCAACTAATGAAAAACTGTTTTTT. Protein sequence: CASSRGGPSTNEKLFF.

The chain links TRBV7-9 to TRBJ2-1; 9 nucleotides line up with TRBD2. Unmatched junction bases numbered 12, after V lost 4 bases and J lost 5 bases. Germline-derived CDR1 and CDR2 are SEHNR and FQNEAQ (reference sequence). CDR3 length: 17 residues. The CDR3 bases are TGTGCCAGCAGCTCTGGTAGGCTAGCGGGATGGGACAATGAGCAGTTCTTC. The encoded protein is CASSSGRLAGWDNEQFF.

The chain uses TRBV20-1 and TRBJ2-3; D unclear. Germline assignment: CDR1 DFQATT and CDR2 SNEGSKA (reference sequence). The CDR3 length is 11 residues. Trimming stripped 5 bases from V and 5 bases from J, with 8 bases between. CDR3 protein: CSAVFRDTQYF. DNA for the CDR3: TGCAGTGCTGTATTTCGAGATACGCAGTATTTT.